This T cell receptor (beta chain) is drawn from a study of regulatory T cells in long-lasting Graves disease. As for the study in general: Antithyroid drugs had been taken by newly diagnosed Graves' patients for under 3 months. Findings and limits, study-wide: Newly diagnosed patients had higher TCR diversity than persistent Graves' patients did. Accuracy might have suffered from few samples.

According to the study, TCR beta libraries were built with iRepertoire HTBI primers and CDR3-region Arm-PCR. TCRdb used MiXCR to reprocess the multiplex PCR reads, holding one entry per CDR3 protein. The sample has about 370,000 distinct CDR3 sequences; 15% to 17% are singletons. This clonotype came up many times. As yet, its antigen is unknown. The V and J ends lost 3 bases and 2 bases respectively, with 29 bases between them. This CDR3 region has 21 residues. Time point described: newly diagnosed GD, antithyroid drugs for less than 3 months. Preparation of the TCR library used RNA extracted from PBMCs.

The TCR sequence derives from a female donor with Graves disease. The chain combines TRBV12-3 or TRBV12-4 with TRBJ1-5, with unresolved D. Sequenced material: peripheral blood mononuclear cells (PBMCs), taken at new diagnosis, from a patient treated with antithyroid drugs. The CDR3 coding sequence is TGTGCCAGCAGTTTCGGCGCTCGAGTCGCGGGGTTCTCGTATGGCAATCAGCCCCAGCATTTT. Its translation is CASSFGARVAGFSYGNQPQHF.